This TCR beta chain was identified in a study of blood T cell repertoires in COVID-19. Across the study: Italy, Spain and the United States were the sources of the convalescent and acute COVID-19 samples. The analysed material was cDNA or gDNA that came from T cells, B-cell-depleted T cells, or PBMCs.

Original methodology: Reference gene primer amplification yielded estimated nucleated cell counts. TCRdb keeps only in-frame clones here, not all; method: immunoSEQ multiplex PCR. V and J calls and clone size are copied from that table; D and trimming were computed from the DNA. The repertoire holds 250,000 or so clones, with about 87% as singletons. Seattle patients were enrolled while actively infected and followed longitudinally. Trimming removed 0 bases from V and 0 bases from J, with 13 bases in between. This CDR3 has 17 amino acids. Germline CDR1 is SGHRS and CDR2 is YFSETQ. The chain carries TRBV5-1 and TRBJ1-3; no clear D. The TCR comes from a woman between 25 and 40 years old with COVID-19, enrolled during active disease. Sequencing used peripheral blood. The CDR3 DNA is TGCGCCAGCAGCTTGGACGACCGGGGTTCCTCTGGAAACACCATATATTTT. Its translation: CASSLDDRGSSGNTIYF.